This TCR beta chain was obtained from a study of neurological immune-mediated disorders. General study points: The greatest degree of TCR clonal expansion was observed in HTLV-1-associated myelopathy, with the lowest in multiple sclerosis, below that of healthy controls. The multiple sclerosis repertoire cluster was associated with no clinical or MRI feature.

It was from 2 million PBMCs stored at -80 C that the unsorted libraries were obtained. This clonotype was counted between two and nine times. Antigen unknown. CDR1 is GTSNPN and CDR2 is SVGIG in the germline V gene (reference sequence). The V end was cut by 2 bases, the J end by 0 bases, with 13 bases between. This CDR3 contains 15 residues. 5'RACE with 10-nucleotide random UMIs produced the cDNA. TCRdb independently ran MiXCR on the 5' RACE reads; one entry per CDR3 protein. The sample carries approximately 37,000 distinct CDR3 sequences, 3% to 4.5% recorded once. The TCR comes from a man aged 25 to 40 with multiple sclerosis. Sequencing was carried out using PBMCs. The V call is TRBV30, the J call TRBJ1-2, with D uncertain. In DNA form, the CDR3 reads TGTGCCTGGAGTCCCACGGGAAGGGCTAACTATGGCTACACCTTC. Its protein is CAWSPTGRANYGYTF.